Below, 24 T cell receptor beta chains from the same sample are listed, as sequenced in a study of T cell responses to AZD1222 COVID-19 vaccine. Method: immunoSEQ multiplex PCR; TCRdb's copy keeps in-frame clones and lacks some. The table has approximately 88,000 clones, over 75% seen once. This specimen was peripheral blood, taken 28 days after the second AZD1222 dose. These receptors came from an adult who received the AZD1222 COVID-19 vaccine.

V usage is TRBV7-6 and J usage is TRBJ2-5; a weak D match, TRBD1 (7 bases). CDR3 length equals 15 residues. The germline gives CDR1 SGHVS, CDR2 FNYEAQ. Trimming left V 1 base short and J 5 bases short, with 14 bases between. The CDR3 spells CASSLGTGAGETQYF. CDR3 in DNA: TGTGCCAGCAGCTTAGGAACAGGGGCGGGGGAGACCCAGTACTTC.

The sample holds one count of this clone. This rearrangement joins TRBV18 to TRBJ1-2; no reliable D call. The CDR3 consists of 14 residues. Germline-derived CDR1 and CDR2 are KGHSH and LQKENI. With 2 bases removed from V and 14 bases from J, the gap between germline ends came to 21 bases. The CDR3: CASSPAGSQGIVTF. CDR3 nucleotide sequence: TGTGCCAGCTCACCAGCCGGGTCCCAAGGGATCGTGACCTTC.

The genes are TRBV7-9 and TRBJ2-3; TRBD2 matches at 7 bases. Germline CDR1 and CDR2: SEHNR and FQNEAQ (reference sequence). The CDR3 is 16 amino acids. V lost 2 bases to trimming and J lost 2 bases; unmatched junction nucleotides: 7. The CDR3 sequence: CASSLNRDYITDTQYF. The CDR3, as DNA: TGTGCCAGCAGCTTAAATCGGGACTACATCACAGATACGCAGTATTTT.

The V gene is TRBV6-5, the J gene TRBJ1-4; D is unclear. Germline lookup yields CDR1 MNHEY and CDR2 SVGAGI. V lost 6 bases to trimming and J lost 4 bases, with 6 bases between them. This CDR3 has 12 amino acids. CDR3 DNA sequence: TGTGCCAGCAGCCGGTTTAATGAAAAACTGTTTTTT. Protein sequence: CASSRFNEKLFF.

This clone turned up a few times. The chain employs TRBV19 and TRBJ1-2; weak D call: TRBD1 (6 bases). There are 18 residues in the CDR3. Germline-derived CDR1 and CDR2 are LNHDA and SQIVND (reference sequence). V lost 0 bases, J lost 8 bases, and 25 bases lay in between. CDR3 region: CASSIDLLAGAGSKGYTF. The CDR3 coding sequence is TGTGCCAGTAGTATAGATCTATTGGCAGGGGCAGGGAGTAAAGGCTACACCTTC.

The chain has TRBV21-1 and TRBJ2-3; whether TRBD2, the table's D call, matches the DNA was not checked. TRBV21-1 is a known pseudogene. This CDR3 is built from 19 residues. The CDR3 DNA reads as TGTGCCAGCAGCAAAGGGTTTAGGTCTAGCGGGCCGAGCACAGATACGCAGTATTTT. Translation: CASSKGFRSSGPSTDTQYF.

The chain is built from TRBV7-2 and TRBJ1-1; TRBD1 might be the D (6 bases). The CDR3 is made up of 15 amino acids. CDR1 and CDR2 from the germline V gene are SGHTA and FQGNSA. With 4 bases removed from V and 0 bases from J, the gap between germline ends came to 12 bases. The CDR3, as DNA: TGTGCCAGCAGCTCCACAGGGCAGATGAACACTGAAGCTTTCTTT. It yields the protein CASSSTGQMNTEAFF.

The V call is TRBV4-1, the J call TRBJ1-5; weak D call: TRBD1 (5 bases). Germline values: CDR1 MGHRA, CDR2 YSYEKL. Trimming took off 0 bases at V and 1 base at J, with 7 bases between the two ends. This CDR3 contains 15 residues. The CDR3 sequence is CASSQEGGSNQPQHF. The CDR3 nucleotides read TGCGCCAGCAGCCAAGAGGGGGGAAGCAATCAGCCCCAGCATTTT.

This chain joins TRBV5-4 and TRBJ1-1, with a tentative D call TRBD1 (5 bases). The CDR3 totals 14 residues. Trimming took 2 bases from V and 1 from J, leaving 9 bases between them. In germline, CDR1 is SGHNT, CDR2 YYREEE (reference sequence). The CDR3, as DNA: TGTGCCAGCAGCTTCTTGGGGGGGAACACTGAAGCTTTCTTT. Translated: CASSFLGGNTEAFF.

The chain is built from TRBV3-1 (or the pseudogene TRBV3-2) and TRBJ1-4; no clear D gene. V was shortened by 0 bases and J by 8 bases, with 16 bases between the two germline ends. CDR3 length: 16 residues. Germline values: CDR1 LGHDT, CDR2 YNNKEL (reference sequence). The CDR3 coding sequence is TGTGCCAGCAGCCAAGACGGGATAGCGGGCGGGGAAAAACTGTTTTTT. This codes for CASSQDGIAGGEKLFF.

V and J are TRBV3-1 (or the pseudogene TRBV3-2) and TRBJ2-7; D perhaps matches TRBD2 (7 bases). CDR1 and CDR2 from the germline V gene are LGHDT and YNNKEL (reference sequence). V was clipped by 1 base and J by 7 bases, with 20 bases between them. The CDR3 has 16 amino acids. The CDR3: CASSQVRGATTIEQYF. CDR3 coding DNA: TGTGCCAGCAGCCAAGTTCGGGGGGCTACTACGATTGAGCAGTACTTC.

J is TRBJ1-2 and V is TRBV11-2, with D unclear. The CDR3 loop spans 13 amino acids. V was trimmed by 2 bases and J by 4 bases, leaving 8 bases between them. The germline CDR1 and CDR2 sequences are SGHAT and FQNNGV. DNA for the CDR3: TGTGCCAGCAGCTTAAGGCAAATCTATGGCTACACCTTC. Encoded protein: CASSLRQIYGYTF.

The chain employs TRBV30 and TRBJ1-3; a weak D match, TRBD1 (5 bases). Looked up from germline, CDR1 is GTSNPN and CDR2 is SVGIG (reference sequence). This CDR3 is built from 15 residues. With 5 bases removed from V and 0 bases from J, the gap between germline ends came to 14 bases. The CDR3 DNA reads TGTGCCTGGTCCGGGGGGGGTAGCTCTGGAAACACCATATATTTT. Protein: CAWSGGGSSGNTIYF.

This clone appeared a few times. The chain joins TRBV4-2 to TRBJ2-2; 8 bases fit TRBD1. Trimming cost V 0 bases and J 5 bases; bases outside gene matches: 8. Germline V lookup: CDR1 LGHNA, CDR2 YNFKEQ. The CDR3 covers 17 residues. The CDR3 nucleotides read TGTGCCAGCAGCCAAGACTTTTCAGGGGGCCGGACCGGGGAGCTGTTTTTT. Its translation is CASSQDFSGGRTGELFF.

The gene calls are TRBV30 and TRBJ1-4; 10 bases fit TRBD1. Losses at the gene ends were 5 bases for V and 3 bases for J; bases not matched to a gene: 0. CDR1 and CDR2 (germline): GTSNPN, SVGIG (reference sequence). This CDR3 has 13 residues. This CDR3 is CAWGTGANEKLFF. The CDR3 region has the DNA TGTGCCTGGGGGACAGGGGCTAATGAAAAACTGTTTTTT.

This clone was seen only once. The V and J genes are TRBV18 and TRBJ1-3; D unresolved. The germline V gene encodes CDR1 KGHSH and CDR2 LQKENI. The length of the CDR3 is 15 residues. Trimming took off 2 bases at V and 0 bases at J, with 8 bases between the two ends. The CDR3 sequence: CASSPSRDSGNTIYF. The DNA of the CDR3 is TGTGCCAGCTCACCAAGTCGGGACTCTGGAAACACCATATATTTT.

This chain joins TRBV19 and TRBJ1-5; D perhaps matches TRBD1 (5 bases). The V end was cut by 7 bases, the J end by 5 bases, with 18 bases between. The V gene's germline CDR1 is LNHDA and CDR2 SQIVND (reference sequence). This CDR3 is built from 15 residues. The DNA for the CDR3 is TGTGCCAGTACCATAGGAGCGGGACCCGATCAGCCCCAGCATTTT. Residues: CASTIGAGPDQPQHF.

The chain employs TRBV28 and TRBJ1-4, with D unclear. V lost 1 base to trimming and J lost 8 bases, with 14 bases between them. This CDR3 comprises 15 residues. Germline lookup yields CDR1 MDHEN and CDR2 SYDVKM. Here the CDR3 DNA reads TGTGCCAGCAGTTTATTACTAGTTACGGGGGAAAAACTGTTTTTT. As protein: CASSLLLVTGEKLFF.

This chain uses TRBV5-6 with TRBJ1-3; a possible D gene is TRBD1 (5 bases). The V end was cut by 4 bases, the J end by 2 bases, with 10 bases between. This CDR3 has 14 amino acids. Germline values: CDR1 SGHDT, CDR2 YYEEEE. For the CDR3, the DNA is TGTGCCAGCAGCGGCCGGGGGACTGGAAACACCATATATTTT. Translating it yields CASSGRGTGNTIYF.

The chain couples TRBV7-9 to TRBJ2-2; no definite D call. Looked up from germline, CDR1 is SEHNR and CDR2 is FQNEAQ (reference sequence). The CDR3 has 12 amino acids. V was clipped by 3 bases and J by 8 bases, with 7 bases between them. CDR3 sequence: CASSFSTGELFF. CDR3 DNA: TGTGCCAGCAGCTTTAGCACAGGGGAGCTGTTTTTT.

In nucleotides, the CDR3 is TGCGCCAGCAGCAGTCCGGGACGGGGATACACTGAAGCTTTCTTT. It specifies CASSSPGRGYTEAFF. The chain is built from TRBV5-1 and TRBJ1-1; D is possibly TRBD1 (5 bases). The CDR3 runs 15 residues. Germline CDR1 reads SGHRS; CDR2 reads YFSETQ. V gave up 4 bases and J gave up 3 bases, with 16 bases separating them.

This clone was detected once. The genes are TRBV6-4 and TRBJ1-2; a possible D gene is TRBD1 (6 bases). Trimming pared 6 bases from V and 1 base from J, leaving 15 bases between. The CDR3 sequence is 15 residues long. The germline V gene has CDR1 MRHNA and CDR2 SNTAGT. The CDR3 bases are TGTGCCAGCAGACCCCAGGGGAATATTAACTATGGCTACACCTTC. It specifies CASRPQGNINYGYTF.

The chain combines TRBV7-2 with TRBJ1-5; perhaps TRBD1 as D (6 bases). The CDR3 extends over 14 amino acids. In germline, CDR1 is SGHTA, CDR2 FQGNSA. V was shortened by 5 bases and J by 3 bases, with 11 bases between the two germline ends. CDR3 amino acids: CASSLTGYNQPQHF. CDR3 sequence (DNA): TGTGCCAGCAGCCTGACAGGCTACAATCAGCCCCAGCATTTT.

To note about this clone: At one end, the junction sequence differs from germline, possibly due to a read error. This chain uses TRBV6-2 or TRBV6-3 with TRBJ2-1; TRBD1 matches at 7 bases. CDR3 length: 16 amino acids. Germline lookup yields CDR1 MNHEY and CDR2 SVGEGT. DNA for the CDR3: TGTGCCAGCACTTACGACAGGGTAAAGGGATACAATGAGCAGTTCTTC. Translated, it gives CASTYDRVKGYNEQFF.